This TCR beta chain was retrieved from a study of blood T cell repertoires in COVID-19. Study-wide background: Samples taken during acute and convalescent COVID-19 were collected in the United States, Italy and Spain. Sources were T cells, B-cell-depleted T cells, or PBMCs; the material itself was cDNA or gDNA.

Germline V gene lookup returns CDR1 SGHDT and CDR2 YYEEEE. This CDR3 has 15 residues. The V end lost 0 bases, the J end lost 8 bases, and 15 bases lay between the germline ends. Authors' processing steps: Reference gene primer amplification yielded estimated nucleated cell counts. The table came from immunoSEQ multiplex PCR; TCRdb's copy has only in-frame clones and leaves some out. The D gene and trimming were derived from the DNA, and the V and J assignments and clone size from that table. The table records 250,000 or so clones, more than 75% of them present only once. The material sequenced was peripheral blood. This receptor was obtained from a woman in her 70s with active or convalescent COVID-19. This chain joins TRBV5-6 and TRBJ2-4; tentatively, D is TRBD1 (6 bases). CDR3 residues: CASSLGGPRGDIQYF. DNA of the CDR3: TGTGCCAGCAGCTTGGGGGGGCCCAGAGGGGACATTCAGTACTTC. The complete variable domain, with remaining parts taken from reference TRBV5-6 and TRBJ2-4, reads DAGVTQSPTHLIKTRGQQVTLRCSPKSGHDTVSWYQQALGQGPQFIFQYYEEEERQRGNFPDRFSGHQFPNYSSELNVNALLLGDSALYLCASSLGGPRGDIQYFGAGTRLSVL.